This is a list of T cell receptor beta chains from one sample in a study of CD8 T cells in ankylosing spondylitis. MiXCR, run by TCRdb on the 5' RACE reads, gives a single entry per CDR3 protein. The sample records fewer than 250,000 distinct CDR3 sequences, roughly 10% being singletons. Sequenced material: blood, either unsorted or a sorted T cell fraction (not recorded which). The source of these receptors is a male donor with ankylosing spondylitis or in good health (not recorded which). Both conserved end residues are part of each CDR3. A D gene is named only where the DNA matches it firmly. Size tells how often a clone was seen (once, few, many) or the class of an expanded clone, and some rows leave it out.

>TRBV5-1|TRBJ2-6|TRBD2|16|many
TGCGCCAGCAAGCGGGACTCGTCGGTGGGGGCCAACGTCCTGACTTTC
CASKRDSSVGANVLTF
>TRBV12-3/TRBV12-4|TRBJ2-5|.|15|.
TGTGCCAGCAGCCTCCCCGGGGCCGTTCAAGAGACCCAGTACTTC
CASSLPGAVQETQYF
>TRBV9|TRBJ1-1|.|15|many
TGTGCCAGCAGCCCAAGCGGACAGCAATACACTGAAGCTTTCTTT
CASSPSGQQYTEAFF
>TRBV12-3/TRBV12-4|TRBJ2-5|TRBD2|13|many
TGTGCCAGCAGTCCCGGGACTATTGAGACCCAGTACTTC
CASSPGTIETQYF
>TRBV20-1|TRBJ2-3|TRBD2|16|many
TGCAGTGCCCCTTTTGTAGCGGGGCGGAGCACAGATACGCAGTATTTT
CSAPFVAGRSTDTQYF
>TRBV5-1|TRBJ2-5|TRBD2|16|few
TGCGCCAGCAGCTCGCGGGGGGGCCTTTACCAAGAGACCCAGTACTTC
CASSSRGGLYQETQYF
>TRBV27|TRBJ2-2|.|15|.
TGTGCCAGCAGTAAGGACCGGGGCCCGACCGGGGAGCTGTTATTT
CASSKDRGPTGELLF
>TRBV20-1|TRBJ1-5|.|15|many
TGCAGTGCCATCAGAGTGGGTGAGCCCAGGGAGCCCCAGCATTTT
CSAIRVGEPREPQHF
>TRBV18|TRBJ2-2|TRBD2|19|many
TGTGCCAGCTCACCAGGGACTTCCCTCGGGACTACGAACACCGGGGAGCTGTTTTTT
CASSPGTSLGTTNTGELFF
>TRBV5-1|TRBJ1-4|.|15|many
TGCGCCAGCACCTTTGCCCTTACAGGGAATGAAAAACTGTTTTTT
CASTFALTGNEKLFF
>TRBV6-5|TRBJ2-5|.|11|many
TGTGCCAGCAGTACACGCGGAACCCAGTACTTC
CASSTRGTQYF
>TRBV3-1|TRBJ1-1|.|14|many
TGTGCCAGCAGCCAAGGCAGCCACAGCACTGAAGCTTTCTTT
CASSQGSHSTEAFF
>TRBV3-1|TRBJ2-1|TRBD2|16|few
TGTGCCAGCAGCCAAGAAACTAGCGGGGGGGCCAATGAGCAGTTCTTC
CASSQETSGGANEQFF
>TRBV6-1|TRBJ2-7|.|15|many
TGTGCCAGCAGTGACCCAGGGAGAAGAACCTACGAGCAGTACTTC
CASSDPGRRTYEQYF
>TRBV20-1|TRBJ1-4|TRBD1|17|many
TGCAGTGCCGCGCGGACAGGGGGGTTTGCAACTAATGAAAAACTGTTTTTT
CSAARTGGFATNEKLFF
>TRBV12-3/TRBV12-4|TRBJ2-4|TRBD1|16|many
TGTGCCAGCAGTTTCGGGACAGGGAATGGCAAAAACATTCAGTACTTC
CASSFGTGNGKNIQYF
>TRBV5-1|TRBJ1-6|TRBD1|15|many
TGCGCCAGCAGCTACTCAACAGGGGATACTTCACCCCTCCACTTT
CASSYSTGDTSPLHF
>TRBV29-1|TRBJ1-2|TRBD1|13|many
TGCAGCGTTGAACGGGACAGGGGCTATGGCTACACCTTC
CSVERDRGYGYTF